These 20 T cell receptor beta chains share one sample of origin, sequenced in a study of blood T cell repertoires in COVID-19. Sequencing was performed with immunoSEQ multiplex PCR; in TCRdb, only in-frame clones are kept and a portion is missing. This table holds under 200,000 clones, roughly 88% found once. The sequenced material came from peripheral blood. These receptors were obtained from a man aged 18 to 30 with acute or convalescent COVID-19.

The chain recombines TRBV24-1 with TRBJ1-1; the match to TRBD1 covers 10 bases. The germline CDR1 and CDR2 sequences are KGHDR and SFDVKD. The CDR3 runs 17 residues. Trimming removed 2 bases from V and 1 base from J; junction bases left unmatched: 6. The CDR3 region has the DNA TGTGCCACCAGTGATTCCCCGGGACAGGGGCCGAACACTGAAGCTTTCTTT. Protein sequence: CATSDSPGQGPNTEAFF.

This chain joins TRBV18 and TRBJ2-3; a possible D gene is TRBD2 (7 bases). The CDR3 totals 12 residues. Germline V gives CDR1 KGHSH, CDR2 LQKENI. CDR3 sequence: CAEGGPGDTQYF. The DNA for the CDR3 is TGTGCGGAGGGGGGGCCTGGAGATACGCAGTATTTT. The variable domain in full, with the rest retrieved from reference TRBV18 and TRBJ2-3, is NAGVMQNPRHLVRRRGQEARLRCSPMKGHSHVYWYRQLPEEGLKFMVYLQKENIIDESGMPKERFSAEFPKEGPSILRIQQVVRGDSAAYFCAEGGPGDTQYFGPGTRLTVL.

V and J are TRBV5-6 and TRBJ1-1; D is unresolved. CDR3 length: 14 residues. V was cut by 0 bases and J by 10 bases, with 16 bases left in between. CDR1 and CDR2 from the germline V gene are SGHDT and YYEEEE. CDR3 nucleotides: TGTGCCAGCAGCTTGGTAGAGCAGGCGGGTGGAGCTTTCTTT. Translating it yields CASSLVEQAGGAFF.

The chain links TRBV7-9 to TRBJ2-2; D unclear. From germline, CDR1 is SEHNR and CDR2 FQNEAQ (reference sequence). The length of the CDR3 is 12 residues. Trimming stripped 5 bases from V and 5 bases from J, with 6 bases between. The CDR3 sequence: CASSLTTGELFF. Here the CDR3 DNA reads TGTGCCAGCAGCCTAACGACCGGGGAGCTGTTTTTT. The variable domain in full, with the rest retrieved from reference TRBV7-9 and TRBJ2-2, is DTGVSQNPRHKITKRGQNVTFRCDPISEHNRLYWYRQTLGQGPEFLTYFQNEAQLEKSRLLSDRFSAERPKGSFSTLEIQRTEQGDSAMYLCASSLTTGELFFGEGSRLTVL.

This rearrangement joins TRBV14 to TRBJ1-3; D uncertain. Trimming removed 0 bases from V and 1 base from J, with 10 bases in between. Germline CDR1 SGHDN, CDR2 FVKESK. The length of the CDR3 is 16 residues. Written as DNA, the CDR3 is TGTGCCAGCAGCCAAGATAGCGGGTCTTCTGGAAACACCATATATTTT. This sequence encodes CASSQDSGSSGNTIYF.

J is TRBJ1-5 and V is TRBV11-2; 7 positions match TRBD1. Germline CDR1 and CDR2: SGHAT and FQNNGV. The length of the CDR3 is 15 residues. With 5 bases clipped from V and 0 bases from J, the junction kept 4 bases outside the gene matches. This CDR3 reads CASSPGTVSNQPQHF. CDR3 DNA: TGTGCCAGCAGCCCCGGGACAGTTAGCAATCAGCCCCAGCATTTT.

CDR3: CASGSLEGGSDTGELFF. CDR3 nucleotide sequence: TGTGCCAGCGGCTCCCTTGAGGGGGGGAGCGACACCGGGGAGCTGTTTTTT. The chain couples TRBV27 to TRBJ2-2; the D gene is possibly TRBD2 (7 bases). CDR3 length: 17 residues. Between the trimmed V and J ends, which lost 8 bases and 3 bases, there was a span of 22 bases. Per germline, CDR1 MNHEY and CDR2 SMNVEV (reference sequence).

The genes are TRBV4-1 and TRBJ1-1; possibly TRBD1 for D (5 bases). Germline CDR1 and CDR2: MGHRA and YSYEKL. The CDR3 sequence is 14 residues long. V shed 4 bases and J shed 4 bases, with 13 bases lying between them. CDR3 region: CASSPWGGTTEAFF. CDR3 nucleotides: TGCGCCAGCAGCCCCTGGGGGGGGACCACTGAAGCTTTCTTT.

The V call is TRBV5-5, the J call TRBJ1-2; the D gene is possibly TRBD1 (5 bases). The germline V gene has CDR1 SGHKS and CDR2 YYEKEE (reference sequence). CDR3 size: 15 residues. V lost 4 bases to trimming and J lost 3 bases, with 16 bases between them. The CDR3 spells CASSLTFDSYYGYTF. The CDR3 region has the DNA TGTGCCAGCAGCCTCACATTCGACAGCTACTATGGCTACACCTTC.

This sequence joins TRBV19 and TRBJ1-2; TRBD1 is a possible D gene (5 bases). The V end lost 6 bases, the J end lost 8 bases, and 19 bases lay between the germline ends. This CDR3 has 14 amino acids. Germline CDR1 is LNHDA and CDR2 is SQIVND (reference sequence). This CDR3 is CASRRDSLTRGYTF. CDR3 nucleotide sequence: TGTGCCAGTAGGCGGGACTCACTGACGAGAGGCTACACCTTC.

The CDR3 region is CASSTTGSPTIEAFF. CDR3 bases: TGCGCCAGCAGCACGACAGGGTCACCTACCATAGAAGCTTTCTTT. The chain employs TRBV5-1 and TRBJ1-1; 7 bases are shared with TRBD1. Germline V CDR1 and CDR2: SGHRS, YFSETQ. This CDR3 has 15 amino acids. V lost 4 bases to trimming and J lost 8 bases; unmatched junction nucleotides: 14.

The J gene is TRBJ1-2, the V gene TRBV19; D is perhaps TRBD1 (6 bases). The CDR3 is 15 residues long. The germline V gene has CDR1 LNHDA and CDR2 SQIVND (reference sequence). Trimming stripped 5 bases from V and 4 bases from J, with 17 bases between. The CDR3 DNA follows: TGTGCCAGTAGTCCCGGCTGGACAGACCTCTATGGCTACACCTTC. It is translated as CASSPGWTDLYGYTF.

In its sample, this clone was seen once. J is TRBJ1-2 and V is TRBV3-1 (or the pseudogene TRBV3-2); D not resolved. CDR1 and CDR2 (germline): LGHDT, YNNKEL (reference sequence). Between the trimmed V and J ends, which lost 0 bases and 7 bases, there was a span of 12 bases. CDR3 size: 14 residues. CDR3 amino acids: CASSQDTRIGGYTF. The CDR3 DNA reads TGTGCCAGCAGCCAAGATACGAGAATTGGTGGCTACACCTTC.

J is TRBJ1-1 and V is TRBV25-1; 10 bases line up with TRBD1. V lost 4 bases to trimming and J lost 4 bases; unmatched junction nucleotides: 12. Germline V gene sequence: CDR1 MGHDK, CDR2 SYGVNS. CDR3 length equals 17 residues. CDR3 DNA sequence: TGTGCCAGCAGTGGTCGGGACAGGGGTAGTCTGGGCACTGAAGCTTTCTTT. Protein: CASSGRDRGSLGTEAFF.

This chain links TRBV27 with TRBJ2-7, with TRBD1 matching 9 bases. Germline V gene lookup returns CDR1 MNHEY and CDR2 SMNVEV (reference sequence). The CDR3 runs to 14 residues. V trimming: 7 bases; J trimming: 3 bases; junction bases outside the gene matches: 7. In DNA form, the CDR3 reads TGTGCCAGCAAAATGACAGGGGGAAACTACGAGCAGTACTTC. Residues: CASKMTGGNYEQYF.

The genes are TRBV7-2 and TRBJ2-3; 9 positions match TRBD2. The CDR3 totals 15 residues. The germline V gene encodes CDR1 SGHTA and CDR2 FQGNSA. V dropped 5 bases and J dropped 3; count of bases not matched to a gene: 6. In DNA form, the CDR3 reads TGTGCCAGCAGCGCATTAGCGGGAGTGACAGATACGCAGTATTTT. This codes for CASSALAGVTDTQYF. The whole variable domain, remainder taken from reference TRBV7-2 and TRBJ2-3, is GAGVSQSPSNKVTEKGKDVELRCDPISGHTALYWYRQSLGQGLEFLIYFQGNSAPDKSGLPSDRFSAERTGGSVSTLTIQRTQQEDSAVYLCASSALAGVTDTQYFGPGTRLTVL.

The rearrangement links TRBV6-5 to TRBJ1-6; D not resolved. Germline-derived CDR1 and CDR2 are MNHEY and SVGAGI. CDR3 length equals 13 residues. The V end lost 7 bases, the J end lost 7 bases, and 11 bases lay between the germline ends. The CDR3 protein is CASTLTTNSPLHF. The DNA for the CDR3 is TGTGCCAGCACTCTAACCACCAATTCACCCCTCCACTTT.

The chain employs TRBV29-1 and TRBJ2-7; 10 positions match TRBD1. The length of the CDR3 is 14 residues. The germline V gene encodes CDR1 SQVTM and CDR2 ANQGSEA. Trimming at V came to 6 bases and at J to 3 bases, leaving 8 bases not matched to a gene. CDR3 coding DNA: TGCAGCGTCGCGCCGACAGGGGGCAACTACGAGCAGTACTTC. Its protein is CSVAPTGGNYEQYF.

This rearrangement joins TRBV7-6 to TRBJ1-5; 9 bases fit TRBD1. The length of the CDR3 is 14 residues. The V gene's germline CDR1 is SGHVS and CDR2 FNYEAQ. V shed 3 bases, J shed 7 bases, and the junction held 4 bases outside the gene matches. CDR3 DNA: TGTGCCAGCAGCTTGGGACAGGGAGTGCAGCCCCAGCATTTT. It yields the protein CASSLGQGVQPQHF. The entire variable domain, with the rest obtained from reference TRBV7-6 and TRBJ1-5, is as follows: GAGVSQSPRYKVTKRGQDVALRCDPISGHVSLYWYRQALGQGPEFLTYFNYEAQQDKSGLPNDRFSAERPEGSISTLTIQRTEQRDSAMYRCASSLGQGVQPQHFGDGTRLSIL.

The chain employs TRBV18 and TRBJ2-1; the D gene is possibly TRBD2 (6 bases). This CDR3 region has 14 residues. Germline CDR1 KGHSH, CDR2 LQKENI. V shed 0 bases and J shed 8 bases, with 11 bases lying between them. CDR3 amino acids: CASSPPAWDYEQFF. The CDR3 nucleotides are TGTGCCAGCTCACCACCGGCCTGGGACTATGAGCAGTTCTTC.